The rows below give T cell receptor beta chains drawn from one sample of a study of CD8+ T cells in alopecia areata. The data were produced by immunoSEQ multiplex PCR, yet TCRdb's version contains in-frame clones alone and is incomplete. Of under 150,000 clones listed, 56% are singletons. Sequenced here: CD4+ T cells sorted from blood, sampled at week 24, from a patient treated with tofacitinib. The receptors were sampled from a human donor with alopecia areata. Each CDR3 is given with its conserved first and last residue. Fields, in order: D gene, V gene, J gene, clone size, CDR3 protein, CDR3 DNA. D genes are given only for firm matches. Some rows mark clone size as missing; the rest say once, few, many or name a class of expanded clone.

NA	TRBV30	TRBJ1-2	NA	CAWSDPGAGLHGYTF	TGTGCCTGGAGTGATCCGGGGGCGGGTCTCCATGGCTACACCTTC
NA	TRBV9	TRBJ1-5	NA	CASSAHQGNQPQHF	TGTGCCAGCAGCGCGCACCAGGGGAATCAGCCCCAGCATTTT
TRBD1	TRBV5-1	TRBJ1-5	NA	CASSAGTGNQPQHF	TGCGCCAGCAGCGCCGGGACAGGTAATCAGCCCCAGCATTTT
NA	TRBV7-2	TRBJ1-1	NA	CASSLVWGFTEAFF	TGTGCCAGCAGCTTAGTGTGGGGTTTTACTGAAGCTTTCTTT
NA	TRBV5-1	TRBJ2-7	NA	CASSPRTGRSAYEQYF	TGCGCCAGCAGCCCACGAACAGGGAGGTCGGCCTACGAGCAGTACTTC
NA	TRBV13	TRBJ1-1	few	CASSLGHTNTEAFF	TGTGCCAGCAGCTTAGGTCACACGAACACTGAAGCTTTCTTT
TRBD2	TRBV5-1	TRBJ2-5	NA	CASSPGLAGETQYF	TGCGCCAGCAGCCCCGGACTAGCCGGAGAGACCCAGTACTTC
TRBD1	TRBV9	TRBJ2-3	NA	CASSTQGRDTQYF	TGTGCCAGCAGCACACAGGGGAGAGATACGCAGTATTTT
NA	TRBV7-9	TRBJ2-2	NA	CASSTGYTNTGELFF	TGTGCCAGCAGTACAGGGTATACGAACACCGGGGAGCTGTTTTTT
NA	TRBV5-1	TRBJ2-6	NA	CASSSTVSHVLTF	TGCGCCAGCAGCTCGACAGTTTCCCACGTCCTGACTTTC
TRBD2	TRBV30	TRBJ2-3	NA	CAWSRGGSTDTQYF	TGTGCCTGGAGCCGGGGGGGGAGCACAGATACGCAGTATTTT
TRBD2	TRBV19	TRBJ2-1	NA	CASSMGLLLNEQFF	TGTGCCAGTAGTATGGGACTATTATTGAATGAGCAGTTCTTC
TRBD1	TRBV7-2	TRBJ1-2	NA	CASSLQGLYGYTF	TGTGCCAGCAGTTTACAGGGGCTCTATGGCTACACCTTC
NA	TRBV30	TRBJ2-7	once	CAWSKGGPSYEQYF	TGTGCCTGGAGTAAGGGGGGACCCTCCTACGAGCAGTACTTC
TRBD1	TRBV5-1	TRBJ1-1	NA	CASSLTGVNTEAFF	TGCGCCAGCAGCTTGACAGGGGTGAACACTGAAGCTTTCTTT
NA	TRBV19	TRBJ2-6	few	CASKEASGANVLTF	TGTGCCAGTAAGGAGGCCTCCGGGGCCAACGTCCTGACTTTC
NA	TRBV30	TRBJ1-1	NA	CAWSSTGSAFF	TGTGCCTGGAGCTCCACAGGGAGCGCTTTCTTT
TRBD1	TRBV2	TRBJ1-5	NA	CASRVDRGGNQPQHF	TGTGCCAGCAGAGTCGACAGGGGCGGCAATCAGCCCCAGCATTTT
NA	TRBV6-6	TRBJ2-5	NA	CASSYSPGQETQYF	TGTGCCAGCAGTTACTCCCCGGGGCAGGAGACCCAGTACTTC
NA	TRBV7-9	TRBJ2-3	NA	CASRTESTDTQYF	TGTGCCAGCAGGACCGAGAGCACAGATACGCAGTATTTT
NA	TRBV21-1	TRBJ2-1	few	CASSSRSRGSNEQFF	TGTGCCAGCAGCTCCCGGTCGAGGGGGAGCAATGAGCAGTTCTTC
TRBD1	TRBV27	TRBJ1-2	NA	CASRASGTGYSYGYTF	TGTGCCAGCCGAGCCTCCGGGACAGGGTATTCCTATGGCTACACCTTC
NA	TRBV5-6	TRBJ2-7	few	CASSLFNQPYEQYF	TGTGCCAGCAGCTTGTTCAATCAACCCTACGAGCAGTACTTC
TRBD2	TRBV9	TRBJ2-3	NA	CASSPLGLADTDTQYF	TGTGCCAGCAGCCCACTCGGACTAGCGGACACAGATACGCAGTATTTT
TRBD1	TRBV5-1	TRBJ2-1	NA	CASSPRQGDNEQFF	TGCGCCAGCAGTCCTCGACAGGGAGACAATGAGCAGTTCTTC
NA	TRBV29-1	TRBJ1-6	NA	CSVADPGSPLHF	TGCAGCGTCGCCGACCCTGGATCACCCCTCCACTTT
NA	TRBV27	TRBJ2-3	NA	CASSLGQTYTDTQYF	TGTGCCAGCAGTCTAGGACAGACCTACACAGATACGCAGTATTTT
NA	TRBV25-1	TRBJ1-6	NA	CASSELQDSPLHF	TGTGCCAGCAGTGAATTGCAGGATTCACCCCTCCACTTT
TRBD2	TRBV6-5	TRBJ2-1	few	CASREPGLANNEQFF	TGTGCCAGCAGAGAACCGGGACTAGCTAACAATGAGCAGTTCTTC
NA	TRBV5-6	TRBJ2-6	NA	CASSLDGPGANVLTF	TGTGCCAGCAGCTTAGACGGACCCGGGGCCAACGTCCTGACTTTC
NA	TRBV2	TRBJ2-3	few	CASSGQATDTQYF	TGTGCCAGCAGTGGGCAGGCCACAGATACGCAGTATTTT
NA	TRBV15	TRBJ2-7	NA	CATSRDQGLVDEQYF	TGTGCCACCAGCAGAGATCAGGGGTTGGTTGACGAGCAGTACTTC
NA	TRBV30	TRBJ1-2	NA	CAWSVVGPTPFF	TGTGCCTGGAGTGTAGTCGGGCCGACCCCGTTCTTC
TRBD1	TRBV5-1	TRBJ1-2	NA	CASSLEGQNGYTF	TGCGCCAGCAGCTTGGAGGGACAGAATGGCTACACCTTC
TRBD2	TRBV4-1	TRBJ2-1	NA	CASSSPTSGNNEQFF	TGCGCCAGCAGTTCCCCGACTAGCGGGAACAATGAGCAGTTCTTC
NA	TRBV7-2	TRBJ2-1	NA	CASRPEGGLNEQFF	TGTGCCAGCAGACCAGAGGGAGGCCTCAATGAGCAGTTCTTC
NA	TRBV18	TRBJ1-1	NA	CASTRAAGEDEAFF	TGTGCCAGCACCAGGGCGGCAGGGGAAGATGAAGCTTTCTTT
NA	TRBV6-5	TRBJ2-1	NA	CASRSAYNEQFF	TGTGCCAGCAGGTCTGCATACAATGAGCAGTTCTTC
NA	TRBV4-3	TRBJ1-2	NA	CASSQDQGNYGYTF	TGCGCCAGCAGCCAAGACCAGGGGAACTATGGCTACACCTTC
NA	TRBV19	TRBJ1-4	few	CASSPTGDNEKLFF	TGTGCCAGTAGCCCGACAGGAGACAATGAAAAACTGTTTTTT
NA	TRBV29-1	TRBJ1-2	NA	CSVLVTNYGYTF	TGCAGCGTTTTGGTCACTAACTATGGCTACACCTTC